These T cell receptor beta chains were read from a single sample in a study of identical twins. TCRdb independently ran MiXCR on the 5' RACE reads; one entry per CDR3 protein. This table holds about 530,000 distinct CDR3 sequences, roughly 15% found once. This sample was shared with a second study, whose subject was yellow fever vaccine responses in identical twins.

Sequencing input: CD4+ T cells sorted from blood. The receptors derive from a woman in her late teens or twenties in good health. CDR3s include the opening cysteine and the closing phenylalanine or tryptophan. Fields, in order: J gene, clone size, V gene, D gene, CDR3 protein, CDR3 DNA. The D gene is left open where the match is weak. Rows may omit the clone size; those that give it use once, few, many or a size class.

>TRBJ1-1|-|TRBV20-1|-
CSAITGFYGTEAFF
TGCAGTGCTATTACAGGGTTTTACGGCACTGAAGCTTTCTTT
>TRBJ2-4|many|TRBV28|-
CASSFPLAKNIQYF
TGTGCCAGCAGTTTTCCCTTAGCCAAAAACATTCAGTACTTC
>TRBJ2-1|-|TRBV7-2|-
CASSLDAINNEQFF
TGTGCCAGCAGCTTAGACGCCATCAACAATGAGCAGTTCTTC
>TRBJ2-1|-|TRBV18|TRBD1
CASSPGTGGLTEQFF
TGTGCCAGCTCACCCGGGACAGGGGGATTAACTGAGCAGTTCTTC
>TRBJ2-3|-|TRBV20-1|TRBD2
CSARGTSGRADTQYF
TGCAGTGCTAGAGGGACTAGCGGGAGAGCAGATACGCAGTATTTT
>TRBJ2-1|many|TRBV7-9|-
CASSLSGRGSYNEQFF
TGCGCCAGCAGCCTCAGCGGGCGTGGGTCCTACAATGAGCAGTTCTTC
>TRBJ2-5|few|TRBV5-1|TRBD2
CASSLRRESVTQETQYF
TGCGCCAGCAGCTTACGGCGGGAGTCCGTAACCCAAGAGACCCAGTACTTC
>TRBJ2-1|-|TRBV12-3/TRBV12-4|TRBD2
CASSFWSSGPYNEQFF
TGTGCCAGCAGTTTTTGGTCTAGCGGTCCCTACAATGAGCAGTTCTTC
>TRBJ2-7|-|TRBV6-5|-
CASSYLFRGGSYEQYF
TGTGCCAGCAGTTACTTGTTTCGAGGGGGTTCCTACGAGCAGTACTTC
>TRBJ2-3|-|TRBV5-1|-
CASSLGTAASGTDTQYF
TGCGCCAGCAGCTTAGGGACCGCGGCTAGTGGCACAGATACGCAGTATTTT
>TRBJ1-2|once|TRBV5-5|-
CASSLSVSPSDGYTF
TGTGCCAGCAGCTTGTCGGTCAGCCCCTCGGATGGCTACACCTTC
>TRBJ2-7|-|TRBV11-2|TRBD1
CASSSYRGYEQYF
TGTGCCAGCAGCTCCTACAGGGGCTACGAGCAGTACTTC
>TRBJ2-3|few|TRBV20-1|TRBD2
CSARLAGTSTDTQYF
TGCAGTGCTAGACTAGCGGGGACTAGCACAGATACGCAGTATTTT
>TRBJ2-3|many|TRBV5-1|-
CASSLAGTDTQYF
TGTGCCAGCAGTTTAGCGGGCACAGATACGCAGTATTTT
>TRBJ1-1|-|TRBV4-1|-
CASSQGNQGNTEAFF
TGCGCCAGCAGCCAAGGGAATCAGGGTAACACTGAAGCTTTCTTT
>TRBJ1-3|many|TRBV12-3/TRBV12-4|-
CASSLHMGSGNTIYF
TGTGCCAGCAGTCTTCACATGGGCTCTGGAAACACCATATATTTT
>TRBJ2-7|-|TRBV19|TRBD2
CASSIADGAGASYEQYF
TGTGCCAGTAGTATCGCGGATGGGGCGGGAGCTTCCTACGAGCAGTACTTC
>TRBJ2-2|few|TRBV6-1|TRBD1
CASSPGQGFPGELFF
TGTGCCAGCAGTCCTGGACAGGGATTCCCCGGGGAGCTGTTTTTT
>TRBJ2-1|many|TRBV29-1|TRBD1
CSVGLRDRVIDEQFF
TGCAGCGTCGGGCTCCGGGACAGGGTGATCGATGAGCAGTTCTTC
>TRBJ2-7|few|TRBV7-2|TRBD1
CASSLATGGTYEQYF
TGTGCCAGCAGCTTGGCCACAGGGGGGACCTACGAGCAGTACTTC
>TRBJ2-3|few|TRBV6-1|-
CASRLSGSGTDTQYF
TGTGCCAGCAGGCTTTCCGGTAGCGGTACAGATACGCAGTATTTT
>TRBJ2-1|-|TRBV5-1|TRBD2
CASSLDPAGGPDEQFF
TGCGCCAGCAGCTTGGACCCGGCGGGGGGGCCCGATGAGCAGTTCTTC
>TRBJ2-1|-|TRBV29-1|-
CSGLRGEQFF
TGCAGCGGCCTCCGAGGTGAGCAGTTCTTC
>TRBJ2-2|few|TRBV11-3|-
CASSSDLPNTGELFF
TGTGCCAGCAGCTCGGACTTACCTAACACCGGGGAGCTGTTTTTT
>TRBJ2-3|-|TRBV5-1|TRBD2
CATASGGSTDTQYF
TGCGCCACAGCTAGCGGGGGGAGCACAGATACGCAGTATTTT
>TRBJ1-1|-|TRBV7-8|TRBD1
CASTPRGLNTEAFF
TGTGCCAGCACCCCGAGGGGGCTGAACACTGAAGCTTTCTTT
>TRBJ2-7|few|TRBV6-1|-
CASSPIQGEGLEQYF
TGTGCCAGCAGCCCAATACAGGGGGAGGGGCTCGAGCAGTACTTC
>TRBJ2-1|few|TRBV20-1|-
CSAHRGNEQFF
TGCAGTGCCCATCGTGGCAATGAGCAGTTCTTC
>TRBJ2-1|few|TRBV20-1|TRBD2
CSAQGLGVNNEQFF
TGCAGTGCGCAAGGACTAGGGGTCAACAATGAGCAGTTCTTC
>TRBJ1-3|few|TRBV28|-
CASSLWGIENTIYF
TGTGCCAGCAGTTTGTGGGGAATCGAAAACACCATATATTTT
>TRBJ1-4|few|TRBV4-1|TRBD1
CASSQDGAGTVIRF
TGCGCCAGCAGCCAAGATGGAGCCGGGACAGTCATACGTTTT
>TRBJ2-1|few|TRBV20-1|-
CSARDLAEYNEQFF
TGCAGTGCTAGAGATCTGGCCGAGTACAATGAGCAGTTCTTC
>TRBJ2-5|few|TRBV5-5|TRBD1
CASSRPGQRETQYF
TGTGCCAGCAGCCGTCCGGGACAGAGAGAGACCCAGTACTTC
>TRBJ1-1|few|TRBV6-5|-
CASSYGTAGNTEAFF
TGTGCCAGCAGTTACGGAACCGCCGGGAACACTGAAGCTTTCTTT
>TRBJ2-7|few|TRBV20-1|TRBD2
CSASTSGRYEQYF
TGCAGTGCCTCGACTAGCGGGAGATACGAGCAGTACTTC
>TRBJ2-5|few|TRBV29-1|-
CSVILGGTQYF
TGCAGCGTTATCCTGGGAGGGACCCAGTACTTC
>TRBJ2-5|-|TRBV20-1|-
CSASVSRETQYF
TGCAGTGCTAGTGTTAGCAGAGAGACCCAGTACTTC
>TRBJ1-4|-|TRBV12-3/TRBV12-4|-
CASKRTNEKLFF
TGTGCCAGCAAACGCACTAATGAAAAACTGTTTTTT
>TRBJ1-5|few|TRBV3-1|-
CASSQGGAGQPQHF
TGTGCCAGCAGCCAAGGGGGGGCAGGCCAGCCCCAGCATTTT
>TRBJ1-3|few|TRBV6-1|-
CASTQQGAGNTIYF
TGTGCCAGCACCCAACAGGGAGCCGGAAACACCATATATTTT
>TRBJ2-2|once|TRBV28|TRBD1
CASRIQGLALFF
TGTGCCAGCAGGATACAGGGGTTGGCGCTGTTTTTT
>TRBJ1-5|-|TRBV18|TRBD1
CASSPFRDRGPNQPQHF
TGTGCCAGCTCACCATTCCGGGACAGGGGGCCCAATCAGCCCCAGCATTTT
>TRBJ2-3|-|TRBV25-1|-
CASSDLDTSGTDTQYF
TGTGCCAGCAGTGACCTGGACACCTCTGGCACAGATACGCAGTATTTT
>TRBJ2-3|many|TRBV5-1|-
CASKGSASTDTQYF
TGCGCCAGCAAGGGGTCAGCTAGCACAGATACGCAGTATTTT
>TRBJ2-2|-|TRBV7-9|TRBD2
CASSASGANTGELFF
TGTGCCAGCAGCGCTAGCGGGGCGAACACCGGGGAGCTGTTTTTT
>TRBJ2-3|-|TRBV6-1|-
CASSRLATDTQYF
TGTGCCAGCAGTAGACTGGCCACAGATACGCAGTATTTT
>TRBJ2-7|-|TRBV18|-
CASSPLQGHGGYEQYF
TGTGCCAGCTCACCTCTACAGGGTCATGGAGGCTACGAGCAGTACTTC
>TRBJ1-4|-|TRBV20-1|-
CSARGGWDEKLFF
TGCAGTGCTAGGGGGGGTTGGGATGAAAAACTGTTTTTT
>TRBJ2-6|few|TRBV7-3|-
CASSLTGGAGANVLTF
TGTGCCAGCAGCTTAACGGGGGGAGCTGGGGCCAACGTCCTGACTTTC
>TRBJ2-2|-|TRBV28|TRBD2
CASFRAAGGTGELFF
TGTGCCAGCTTCCGCGCCGCGGGGGGGACCGGGGAGCTGTTTTTT
>TRBJ1-1|-|TRBV6-1|TRBD1
CASSLSTGLTEAFF
TGCGCCAGCAGCCTTTCGACAGGGTTGACTGAAGCTTTCTTT
>TRBJ2-1|-|TRBV12-3/TRBV12-4|-
CASSPGRSFQEEQFF
TGTGCCAGCAGCCCAGGTAGGAGTTTTCAGGAGGAGCAGTTCTTC
>TRBJ2-5|few|TRBV7-9|TRBD2
CASSLGGFGQETQYF
TGTGCCAGCAGCTTGGGGGGGTTTGGCCAAGAGACCCAGTACTTC
>TRBJ2-3|few|TRBV28|-
CASSSPGDTQYF
TGTGCCAGCAGTTCCCCGGGAGATACGCAGTATTTT
>TRBJ2-1|few|TRBV12-3/TRBV12-4|-
CASSLEGGSNEQFF
TGTGCCAGCAGTTTAGAGGGTGGGAGCAATGAGCAGTTCTTC
>TRBJ2-2|few|TRBV7-2|-
CASSLDGLLFF
TGTGCCAGCAGCTTAGACGGTTTGCTGTTTTTT